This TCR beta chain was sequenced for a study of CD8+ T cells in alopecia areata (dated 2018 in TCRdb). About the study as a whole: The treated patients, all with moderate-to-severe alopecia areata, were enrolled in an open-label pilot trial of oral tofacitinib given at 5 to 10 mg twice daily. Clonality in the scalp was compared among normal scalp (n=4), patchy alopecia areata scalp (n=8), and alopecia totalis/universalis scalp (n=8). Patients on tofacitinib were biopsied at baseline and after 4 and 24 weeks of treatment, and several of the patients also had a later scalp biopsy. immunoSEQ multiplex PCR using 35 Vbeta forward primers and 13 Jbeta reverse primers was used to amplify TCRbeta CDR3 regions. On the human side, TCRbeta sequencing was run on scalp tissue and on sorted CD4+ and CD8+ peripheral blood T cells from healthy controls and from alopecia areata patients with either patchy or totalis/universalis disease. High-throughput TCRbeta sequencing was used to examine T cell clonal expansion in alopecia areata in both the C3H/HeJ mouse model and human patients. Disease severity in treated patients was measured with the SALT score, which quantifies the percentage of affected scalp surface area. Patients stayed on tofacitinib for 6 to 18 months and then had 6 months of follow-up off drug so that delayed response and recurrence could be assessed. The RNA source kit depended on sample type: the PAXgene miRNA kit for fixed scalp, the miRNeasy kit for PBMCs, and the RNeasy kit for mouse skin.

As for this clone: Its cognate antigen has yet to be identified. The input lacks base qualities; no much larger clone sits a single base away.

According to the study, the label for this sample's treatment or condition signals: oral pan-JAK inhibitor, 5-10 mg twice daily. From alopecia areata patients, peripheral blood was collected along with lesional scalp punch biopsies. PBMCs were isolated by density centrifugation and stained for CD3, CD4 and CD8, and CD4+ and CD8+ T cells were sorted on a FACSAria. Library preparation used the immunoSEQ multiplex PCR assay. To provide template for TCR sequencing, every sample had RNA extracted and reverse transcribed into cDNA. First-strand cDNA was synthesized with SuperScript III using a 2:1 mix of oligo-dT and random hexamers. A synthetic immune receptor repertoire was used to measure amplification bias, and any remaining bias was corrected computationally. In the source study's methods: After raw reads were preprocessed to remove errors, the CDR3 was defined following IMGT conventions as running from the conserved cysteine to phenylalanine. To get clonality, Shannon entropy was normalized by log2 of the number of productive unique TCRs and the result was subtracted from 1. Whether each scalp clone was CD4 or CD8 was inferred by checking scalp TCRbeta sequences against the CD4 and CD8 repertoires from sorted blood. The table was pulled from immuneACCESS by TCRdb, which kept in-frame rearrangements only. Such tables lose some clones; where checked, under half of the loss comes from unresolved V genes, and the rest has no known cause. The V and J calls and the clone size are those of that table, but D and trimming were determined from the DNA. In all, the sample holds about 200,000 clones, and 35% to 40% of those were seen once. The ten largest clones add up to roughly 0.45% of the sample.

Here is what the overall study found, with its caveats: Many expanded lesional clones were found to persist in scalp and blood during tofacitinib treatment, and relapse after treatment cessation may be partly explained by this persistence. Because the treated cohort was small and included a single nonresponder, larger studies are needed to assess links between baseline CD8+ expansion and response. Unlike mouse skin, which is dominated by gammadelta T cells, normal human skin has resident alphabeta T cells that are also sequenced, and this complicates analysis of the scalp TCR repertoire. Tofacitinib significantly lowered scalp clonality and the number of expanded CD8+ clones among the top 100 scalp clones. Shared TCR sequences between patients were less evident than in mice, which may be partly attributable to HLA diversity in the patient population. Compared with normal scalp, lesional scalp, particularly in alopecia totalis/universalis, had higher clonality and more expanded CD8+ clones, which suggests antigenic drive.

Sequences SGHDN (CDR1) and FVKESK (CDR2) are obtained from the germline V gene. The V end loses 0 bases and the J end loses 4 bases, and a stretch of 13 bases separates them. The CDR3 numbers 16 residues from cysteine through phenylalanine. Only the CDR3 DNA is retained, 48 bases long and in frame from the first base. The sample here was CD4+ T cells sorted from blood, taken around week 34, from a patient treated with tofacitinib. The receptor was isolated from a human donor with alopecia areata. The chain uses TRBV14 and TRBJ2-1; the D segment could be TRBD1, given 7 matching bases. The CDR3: CASSQDSGGKYNEQFF. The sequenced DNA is TGTGCCAGCAGCCAAGATTCAGGGGGGAAGTACAATGAGCAGTTCTTC.